The 5 T cell receptor beta chains below were found in one sample sequenced in a study of shared clonotypes between healthy human individuals. This table comes from immunoSEQ multiplex PCR, and its TCRdb copy is limited to in-frame clones, with some not included. The sample gives roughly 500,000 clones, approximately 79% of which show up once; 10% to 15% is in the top ten. Sequencing was carried out using PBMCs. The receptors here all came from a woman between 40 and 55 years old in good health. Some clones in this sample may be carry-over from other donors' samples.

This clone appeared a few times. This CDR3 is CASSRQTGAGNTIYF. CDR3 coding DNA: TGTGCCAGCAGCCGCCAAACAGGGGCTGGAAACACCATATATTTT. The chain uses TRBV7-6 and TRBJ1-3; 7 bases fit TRBD1. The V gene's germline CDR1 is SGHVS and CDR2 FNYEAQ. V lost 5 bases, J lost 2 bases, and 6 bases stayed unmatched. The CDR3 has 15 residues.

This sequence joins TRBV9 and TRBJ2-1; unclear D gene. The CDR3 consists of 15 residues. The germline V gene encodes CDR1 SGDLS and CDR2 YYNGEE. Deletions cut 0 bases from V and 7 bases from J, with 14 bases between. CDR3 protein: CASSVAGGIVNEQFF. The CDR3, as DNA: TGTGCCAGCAGCGTAGCTGGTGGGATTGTAAATGAGCAGTTCTTC. Complete variable domain (other parts from reference TRBV9 and TRBJ2-1): DSGVTQTPKHLITATGQRVTLRCSPRSGDLSVYWYQQSLDQGLQFLIQYYNGEERAKGNILERFSAQQFPDLHSELNLSSLELGDSALYFCASSVAGGIVNEQFFGPGTRLTVL.

The chain recombines TRBV28 with TRBJ2-1; 9 bases match TRBD2. Germline-derived CDR1 and CDR2 are MDHEN and SYDVKM. CDR3 length: 15 amino acids. Losses at the gene ends were 7 bases for V and 5 bases for J; bases not matched to a gene: 9. The CDR3 loop is CASIGGVAGDNEQFF. In DNA, the CDR3 is TGTGCCAGCATCGGTGGGGTAGCGGGAGACAATGAGCAGTTCTTC.

The chain recombines TRBV7-2 with TRBJ1-1; D gene unclear. The CDR3 is 14 amino acids. The V gene lost 1 base and the J gene lost 11 bases, with 17 bases spanning the gap. The germline V gene encodes CDR1 SGHTA and CDR2 FQGNSA. The CDR3 spells CASSLDLTGRSAFF. The CDR3 nucleotides read TGTGCCAGCAGCTTAGACCTCACGGGGAGGTCGGCTTTCTTT.

The chain is built from TRBV19 and TRBJ2-5; no clear D. The germline V gene has CDR1 LNHDA and CDR2 SQIVND (reference sequence). Trimming stripped 6 bases from V and 3 bases from J, with 11 bases between. The length of the CDR3 is 13 residues. CDR3 loop: CASRKRWEETQYF. The CDR3 region has the DNA TGTGCCAGTAGGAAGAGGTGGGAAGAGACCCAGTACTTC.